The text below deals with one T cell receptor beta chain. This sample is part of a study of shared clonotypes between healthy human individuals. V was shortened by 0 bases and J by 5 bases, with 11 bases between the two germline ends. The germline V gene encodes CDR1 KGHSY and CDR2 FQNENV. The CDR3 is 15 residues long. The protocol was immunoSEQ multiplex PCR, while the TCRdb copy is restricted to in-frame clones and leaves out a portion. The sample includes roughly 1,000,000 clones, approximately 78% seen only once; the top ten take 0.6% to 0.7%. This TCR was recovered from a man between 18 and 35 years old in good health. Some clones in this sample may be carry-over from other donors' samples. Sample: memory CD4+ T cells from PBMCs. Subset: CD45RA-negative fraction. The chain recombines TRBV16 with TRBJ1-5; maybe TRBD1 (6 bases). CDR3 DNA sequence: TGTGCCAGCAGCCAATCGTATCAGGGGTATCAGCCCCAGCATTTT. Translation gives CASSQSYQGYQPQHF.